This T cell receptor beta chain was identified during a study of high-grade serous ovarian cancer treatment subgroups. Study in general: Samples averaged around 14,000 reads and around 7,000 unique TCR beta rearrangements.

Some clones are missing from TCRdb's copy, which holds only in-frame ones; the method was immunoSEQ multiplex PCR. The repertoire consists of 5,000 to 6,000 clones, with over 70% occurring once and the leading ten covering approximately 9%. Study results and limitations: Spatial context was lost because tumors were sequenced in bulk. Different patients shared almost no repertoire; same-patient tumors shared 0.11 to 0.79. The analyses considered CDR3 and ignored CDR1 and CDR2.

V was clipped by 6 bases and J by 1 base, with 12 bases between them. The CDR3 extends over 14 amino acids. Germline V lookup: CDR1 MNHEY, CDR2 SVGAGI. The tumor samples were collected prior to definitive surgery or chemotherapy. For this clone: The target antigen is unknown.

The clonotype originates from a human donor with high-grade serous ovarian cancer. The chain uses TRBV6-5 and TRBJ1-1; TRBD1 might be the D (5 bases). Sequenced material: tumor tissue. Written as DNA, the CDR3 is TGTGCCAGCAGGGACACGGACCGGAACACTGAAGCTTTCTTT. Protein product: CASRDTDRNTEAFF.